This T cell receptor beta chain was documented in a study of identical twins. In TCRdb, the 5' RACE reads were re-called with MiXCR into one record per CDR3 protein. The sample has hundreds of thousands of distinct CDR3 sequences; more than 13% are singletons. The germline V gene encodes CDR1 LNHDA and CDR2 SQIVND (reference sequence). V was pared by 5 bases and J by 8 bases, with 15 bases between. This CDR3 is built from 14 residues. Source material: memory (CD45RO+) T cells sorted from blood. V is TRBV19 and J is TRBJ1-4; possible D gene TRBD1, 5 bases. The source is a young woman in good health. The CDR3 sequence is CASSFSGLREKLFF. CDR3 bases: TGTGCCAGTAGTTTTTCAGGGTTACGGGAAAAACTGTTTTTT.